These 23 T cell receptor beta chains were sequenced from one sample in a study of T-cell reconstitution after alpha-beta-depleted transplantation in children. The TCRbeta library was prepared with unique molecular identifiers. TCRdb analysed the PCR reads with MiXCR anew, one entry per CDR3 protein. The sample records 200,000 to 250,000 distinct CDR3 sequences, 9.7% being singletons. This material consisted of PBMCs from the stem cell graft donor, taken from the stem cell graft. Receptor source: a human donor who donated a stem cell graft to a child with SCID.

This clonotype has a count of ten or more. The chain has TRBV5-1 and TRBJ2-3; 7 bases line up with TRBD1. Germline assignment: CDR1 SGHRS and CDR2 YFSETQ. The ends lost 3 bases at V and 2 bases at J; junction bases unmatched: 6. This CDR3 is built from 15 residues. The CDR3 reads CASSSRDRITDTQYF. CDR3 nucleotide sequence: TGCGCCAGCAGCTCCCGGGACAGAATCACAGATACGCAGTATTTT.

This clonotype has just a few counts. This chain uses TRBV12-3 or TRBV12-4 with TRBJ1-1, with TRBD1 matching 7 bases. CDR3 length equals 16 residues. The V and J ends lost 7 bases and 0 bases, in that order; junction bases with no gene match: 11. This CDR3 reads CASTLGVTGMNTEAFF. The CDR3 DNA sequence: TGTGCCAGCACCTTGGGGGTGACAGGGATGAACACTGAAGCTTTCTTT.

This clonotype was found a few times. In DNA, the CDR3 is TGTGCCATCACAGGGGGCGTTGGGGGGGGTGAGCAGTATTTT. Amino acid sequence: CAITGGVGGGEQYF. V is TRBV10-3 and J is TRBJ2-3, with D maybe TRBD1 (8 bases). Per germline, CDR1 ENHRY and CDR2 SYGVKD. This CDR3 region has 14 residues. V was pared by 7 bases and J by 11 bases, with 22 bases between.

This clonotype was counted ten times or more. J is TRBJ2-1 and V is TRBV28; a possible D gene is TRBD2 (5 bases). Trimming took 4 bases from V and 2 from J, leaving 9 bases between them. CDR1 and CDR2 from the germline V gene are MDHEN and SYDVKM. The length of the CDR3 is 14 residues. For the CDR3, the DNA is TGTGCCAGCAGTTATCCGGGAACCTACAATGAGCAGTTCTTC. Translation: CASSYPGTYNEQFF.

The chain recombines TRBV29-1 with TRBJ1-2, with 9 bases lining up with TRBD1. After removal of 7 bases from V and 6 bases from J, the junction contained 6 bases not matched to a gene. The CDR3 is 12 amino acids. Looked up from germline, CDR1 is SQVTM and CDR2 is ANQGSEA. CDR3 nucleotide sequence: TGCAGCGCCAGACAGGGGGGAGATGGCTACACCTTC. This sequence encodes CSARQGGDGYTF.

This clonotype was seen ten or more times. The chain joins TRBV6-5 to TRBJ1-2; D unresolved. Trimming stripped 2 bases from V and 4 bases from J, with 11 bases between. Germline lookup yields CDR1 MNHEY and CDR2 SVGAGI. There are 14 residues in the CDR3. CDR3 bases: TGTGCCAGCAGTTACAGGGAGGTGGGCTATGGCTACACCTTC. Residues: CASSYREVGYGYTF.

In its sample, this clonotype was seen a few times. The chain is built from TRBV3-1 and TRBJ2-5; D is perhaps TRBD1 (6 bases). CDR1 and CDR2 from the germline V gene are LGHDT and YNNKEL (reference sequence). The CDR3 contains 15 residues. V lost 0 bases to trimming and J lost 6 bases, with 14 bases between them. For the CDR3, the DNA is TGTGCCAGCAGCCAAGATATGACCAGGGACAAGACCCAGTACTTC. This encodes CASSQDMTRDKTQYF.

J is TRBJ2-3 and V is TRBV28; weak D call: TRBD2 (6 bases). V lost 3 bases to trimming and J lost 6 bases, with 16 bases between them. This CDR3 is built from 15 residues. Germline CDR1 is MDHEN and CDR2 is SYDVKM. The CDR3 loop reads CASSFTLGGGDTQYF. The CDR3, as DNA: TGTGCCAGCAGTTTTACGTTGGGTGGAGGGGATACGCAGTATTTT.

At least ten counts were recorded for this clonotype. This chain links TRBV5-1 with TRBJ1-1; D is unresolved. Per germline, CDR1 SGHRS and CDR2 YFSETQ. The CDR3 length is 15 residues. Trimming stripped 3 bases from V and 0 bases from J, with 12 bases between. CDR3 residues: CASSSFFNMNTEAFF. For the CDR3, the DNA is TGCGCCAGCAGCTCCTTTTTTAACATGAACACTGAAGCTTTCTTT.

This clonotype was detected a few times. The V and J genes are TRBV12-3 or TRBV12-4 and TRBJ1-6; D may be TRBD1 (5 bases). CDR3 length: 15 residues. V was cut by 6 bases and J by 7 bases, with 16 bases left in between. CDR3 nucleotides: TGTGCCAGCAGAGATGGGACCTCGGAGAATTCACCCCTCCACTTT. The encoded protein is CASRDGTSENSPLHF.

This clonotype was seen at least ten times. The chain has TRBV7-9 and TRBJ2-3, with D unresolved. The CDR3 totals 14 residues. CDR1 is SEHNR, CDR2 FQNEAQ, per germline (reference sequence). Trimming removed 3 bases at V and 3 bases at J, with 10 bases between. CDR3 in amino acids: CASSFWTETDTQYF. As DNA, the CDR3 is TGTGCCAGCAGCTTTTGGACCGAGACAGATACGCAGTATTTT.

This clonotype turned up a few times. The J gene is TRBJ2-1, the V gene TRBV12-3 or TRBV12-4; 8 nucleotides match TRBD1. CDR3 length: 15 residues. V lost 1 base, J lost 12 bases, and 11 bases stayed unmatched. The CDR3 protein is CASSLVAGQAGVQFF. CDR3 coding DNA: TGTGCCAGCAGTTTAGTGGCGGGACAGGCCGGCGTGCAGTTCTTC.

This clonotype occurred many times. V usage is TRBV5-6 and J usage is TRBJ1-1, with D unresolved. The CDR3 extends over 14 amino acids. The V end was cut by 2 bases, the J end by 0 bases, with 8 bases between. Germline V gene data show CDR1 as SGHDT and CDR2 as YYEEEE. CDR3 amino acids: CASSFGRVNTEAFF. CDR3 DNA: TGTGCCAGCAGCTTTGGACGGGTGAACACTGAAGCTTTCTTT.

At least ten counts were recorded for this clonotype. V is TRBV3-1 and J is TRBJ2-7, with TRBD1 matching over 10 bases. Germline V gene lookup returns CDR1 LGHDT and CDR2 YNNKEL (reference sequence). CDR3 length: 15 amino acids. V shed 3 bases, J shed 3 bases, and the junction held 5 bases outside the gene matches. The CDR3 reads CASSQPGTGVYEQYF. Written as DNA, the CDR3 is TGTGCCAGCAGCCAGCCCGGGACAGGGGTCTACGAGCAGTACTTC.

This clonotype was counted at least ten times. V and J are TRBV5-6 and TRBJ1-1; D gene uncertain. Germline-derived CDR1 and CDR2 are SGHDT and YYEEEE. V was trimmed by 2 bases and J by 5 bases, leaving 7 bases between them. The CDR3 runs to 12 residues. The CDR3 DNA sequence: TGTGCCAGCAGCTTCCGTTCGACTGAAGCTTTCTTT. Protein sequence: CASSFRSTEAFF.

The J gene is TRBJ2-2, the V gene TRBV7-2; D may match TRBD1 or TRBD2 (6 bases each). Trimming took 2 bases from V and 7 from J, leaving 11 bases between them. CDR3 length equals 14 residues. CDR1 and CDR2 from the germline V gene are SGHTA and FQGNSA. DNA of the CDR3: TGTGCCAGCAGCTTACGGGGGCCGGGCGGGGAGCTGTTTTTT. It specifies CASSLRGPGGELFF.

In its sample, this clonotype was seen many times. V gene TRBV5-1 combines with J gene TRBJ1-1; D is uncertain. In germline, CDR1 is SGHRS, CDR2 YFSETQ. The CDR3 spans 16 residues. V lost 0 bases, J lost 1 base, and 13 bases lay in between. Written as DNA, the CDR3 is TGCGCCAGCAGCTTGGTGTCTCTTCGGGCGAACACTGAAGCTTTCTTT. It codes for CASSLVSLRANTEAFF.

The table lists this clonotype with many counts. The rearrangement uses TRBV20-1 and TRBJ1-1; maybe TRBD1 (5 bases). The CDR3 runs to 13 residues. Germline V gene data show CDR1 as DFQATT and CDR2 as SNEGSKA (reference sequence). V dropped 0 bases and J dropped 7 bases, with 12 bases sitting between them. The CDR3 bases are TGCAGTGCTAGAGAGGGGACGGAGATTGAAGCTTTCTTT. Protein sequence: CSAREGTEIEAFF.

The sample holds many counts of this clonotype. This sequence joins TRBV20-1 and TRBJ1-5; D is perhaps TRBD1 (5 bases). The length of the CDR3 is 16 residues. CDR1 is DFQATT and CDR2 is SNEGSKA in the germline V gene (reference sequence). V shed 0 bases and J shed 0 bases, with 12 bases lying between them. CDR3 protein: CSARDRRGYSNQPQHF. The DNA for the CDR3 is TGCAGTGCTAGAGATAGACGGGGCTATAGCAATCAGCCCCAGCATTTT.

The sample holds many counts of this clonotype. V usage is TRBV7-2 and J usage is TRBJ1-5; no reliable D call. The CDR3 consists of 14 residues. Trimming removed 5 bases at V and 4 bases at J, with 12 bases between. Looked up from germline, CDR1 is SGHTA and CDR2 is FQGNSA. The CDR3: CASSPSIGNQPQHF. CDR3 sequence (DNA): TGTGCCAGCAGCCCGTCCATCGGGAATCAGCCCCAGCATTTT.

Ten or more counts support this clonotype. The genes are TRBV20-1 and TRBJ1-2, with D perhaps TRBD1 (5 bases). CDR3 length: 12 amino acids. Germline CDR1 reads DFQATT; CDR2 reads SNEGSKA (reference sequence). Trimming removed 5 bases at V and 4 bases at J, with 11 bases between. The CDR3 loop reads CSAPAGSYGYTF. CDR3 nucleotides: TGCAGTGCTCCGGCAGGGTCCTATGGCTACACCTTC.

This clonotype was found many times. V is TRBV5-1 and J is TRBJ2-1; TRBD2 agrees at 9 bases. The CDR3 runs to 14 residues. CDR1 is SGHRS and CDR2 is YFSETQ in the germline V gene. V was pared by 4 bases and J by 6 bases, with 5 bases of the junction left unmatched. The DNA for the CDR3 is TGCGCCAGCAGCGTGCGGGGGGGCATCAATGAGCAGTTCTTC. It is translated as CASSVRGGINEQFF. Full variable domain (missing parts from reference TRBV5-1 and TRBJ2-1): KAGVTQTPRYLIKTRGQQVTLSCSPISGHRSVSWYQQTPGQGLQFLFEYFSETQRNKGNFPGRFSGRQFSNSRSEMNVSTLELGDSALYLCASSVRGGINEQFFGPGTRLTVL.

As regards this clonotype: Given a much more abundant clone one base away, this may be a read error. As DNA, the CDR3 is TGTGCCAGCAGCTGGGGACAGAGCTCCTACGAGCAGTACTTC. It codes for CASSWGQSSYEQYF. J is TRBJ2-7 and V is TRBV7-8; TRBD1 matches at 7 bases. Per germline, CDR1 SGHVS and CDR2 FQNEAQ. V lost 4 bases to trimming and J lost 0 bases; unmatched junction nucleotides: 3. The length of the CDR3 is 14 residues.